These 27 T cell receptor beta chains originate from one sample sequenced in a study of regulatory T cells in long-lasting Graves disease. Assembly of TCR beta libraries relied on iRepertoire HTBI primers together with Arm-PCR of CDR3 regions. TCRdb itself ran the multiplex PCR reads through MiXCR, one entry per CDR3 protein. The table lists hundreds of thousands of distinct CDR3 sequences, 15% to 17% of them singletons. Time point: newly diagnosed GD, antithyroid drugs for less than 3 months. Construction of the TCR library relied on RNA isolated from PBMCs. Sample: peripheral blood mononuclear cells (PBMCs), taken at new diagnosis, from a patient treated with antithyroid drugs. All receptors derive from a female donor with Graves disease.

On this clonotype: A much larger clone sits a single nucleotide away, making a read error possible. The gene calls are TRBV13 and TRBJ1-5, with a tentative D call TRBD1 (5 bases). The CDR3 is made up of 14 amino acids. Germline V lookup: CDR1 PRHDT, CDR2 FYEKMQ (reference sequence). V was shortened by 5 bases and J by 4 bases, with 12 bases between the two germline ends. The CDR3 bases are TGTGCCAGCAGCACCAGGGTTAGGAATCAGCCCCAGCATTTT. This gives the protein CASSTRVRNQPQHF.

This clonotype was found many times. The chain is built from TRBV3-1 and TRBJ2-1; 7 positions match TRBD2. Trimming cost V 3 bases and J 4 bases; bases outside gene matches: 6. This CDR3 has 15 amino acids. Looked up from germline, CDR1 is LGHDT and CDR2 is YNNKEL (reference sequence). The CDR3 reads CASSHREATYNEQFF. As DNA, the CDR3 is TGTGCCAGCAGCCACCGGGAGGCTACATACAATGAGCAGTTCTTC.

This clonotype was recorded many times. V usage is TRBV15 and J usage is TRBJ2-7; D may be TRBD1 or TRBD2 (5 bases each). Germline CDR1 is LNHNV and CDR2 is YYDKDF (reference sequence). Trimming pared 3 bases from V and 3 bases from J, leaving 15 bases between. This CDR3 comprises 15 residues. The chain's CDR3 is CATSRAWDPSYEQYF. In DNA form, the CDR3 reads TGTGCCACCAGCAGGGCCTGGGACCCTAGCTACGAGCAGTACTTC.

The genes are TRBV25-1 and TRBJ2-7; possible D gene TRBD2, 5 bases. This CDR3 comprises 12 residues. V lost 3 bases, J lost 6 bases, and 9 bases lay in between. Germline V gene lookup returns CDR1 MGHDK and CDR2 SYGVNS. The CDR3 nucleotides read TGTGCCAGCAGTGATTTGGGGAGCGAGCAGTACTTC. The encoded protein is CASSDLGSEQYF.

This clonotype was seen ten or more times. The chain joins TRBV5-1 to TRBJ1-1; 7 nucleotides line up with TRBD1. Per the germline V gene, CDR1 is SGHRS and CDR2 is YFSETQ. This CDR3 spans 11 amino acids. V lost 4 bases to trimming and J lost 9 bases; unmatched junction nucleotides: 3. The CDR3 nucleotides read TGCGCCAGCAGCCGCAGGGGGAAAGCTTTCTTT. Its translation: CASSRRGKAFF.

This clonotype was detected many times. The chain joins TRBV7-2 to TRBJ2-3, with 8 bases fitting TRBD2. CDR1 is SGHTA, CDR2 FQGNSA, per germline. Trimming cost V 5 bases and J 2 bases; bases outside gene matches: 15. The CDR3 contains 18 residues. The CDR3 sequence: CASSIGFRSGSATDTQYF. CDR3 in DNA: TGTGCCAGCAGCATTGGGTTCCGAAGCGGGAGTGCCACAGATACGCAGTATTTT.

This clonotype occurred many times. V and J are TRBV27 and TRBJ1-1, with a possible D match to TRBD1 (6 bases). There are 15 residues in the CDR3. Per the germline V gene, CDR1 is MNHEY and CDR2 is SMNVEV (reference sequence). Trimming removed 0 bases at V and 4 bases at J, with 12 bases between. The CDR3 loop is CASSLSTRGATEAFF. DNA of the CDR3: TGTGCCAGCAGTTTATCAACCCGGGGGGCCACTGAAGCTTTCTTT.

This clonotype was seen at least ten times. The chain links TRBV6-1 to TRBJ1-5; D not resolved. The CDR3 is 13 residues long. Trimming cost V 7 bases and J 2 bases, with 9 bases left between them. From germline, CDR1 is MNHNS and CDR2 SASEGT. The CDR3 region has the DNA TGTGCCAGCACCCAGGTTGGCAATCAGCCCCAGCATTTT. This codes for CASTQVGNQPQHF.

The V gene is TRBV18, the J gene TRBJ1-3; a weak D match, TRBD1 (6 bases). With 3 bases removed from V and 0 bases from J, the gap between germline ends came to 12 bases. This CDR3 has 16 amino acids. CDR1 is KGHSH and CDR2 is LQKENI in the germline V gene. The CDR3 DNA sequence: TGTGCCAGCTCACCCCGGGACACGATCTCTGGAAACACCATATATTTT. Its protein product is CASSPRDTISGNTIYF.

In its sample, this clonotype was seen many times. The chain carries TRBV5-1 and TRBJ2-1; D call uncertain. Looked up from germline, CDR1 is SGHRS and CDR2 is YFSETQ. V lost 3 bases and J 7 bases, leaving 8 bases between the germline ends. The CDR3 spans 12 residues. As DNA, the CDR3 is TGCGCCAGCAGCTCCCTGGGGAATGAGCAGTTCTTC. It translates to CASSSLGNEQFF.

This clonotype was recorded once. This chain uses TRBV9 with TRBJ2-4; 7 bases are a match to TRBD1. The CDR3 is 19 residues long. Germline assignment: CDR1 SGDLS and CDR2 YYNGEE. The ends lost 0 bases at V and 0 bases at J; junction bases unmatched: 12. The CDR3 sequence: CASSVVGRGQPLAKNIQYF. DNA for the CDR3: TGTGCCAGCAGCGTAGTTGGCCGGGGACAGCCCCTAGCCAAAAACATTCAGTACTTC.

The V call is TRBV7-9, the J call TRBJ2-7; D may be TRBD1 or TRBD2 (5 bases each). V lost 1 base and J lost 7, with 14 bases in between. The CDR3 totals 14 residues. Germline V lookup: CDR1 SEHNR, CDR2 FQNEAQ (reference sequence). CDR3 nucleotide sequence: TGTGCCAGCAGCTTAGGGGGACCTTACAATGAGCAGTACTTC. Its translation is CASSLGGPYNEQYF.

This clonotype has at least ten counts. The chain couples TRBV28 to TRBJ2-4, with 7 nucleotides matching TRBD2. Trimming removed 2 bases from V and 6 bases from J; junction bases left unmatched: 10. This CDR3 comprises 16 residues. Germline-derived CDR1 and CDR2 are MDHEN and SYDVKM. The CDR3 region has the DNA TGTGCCAGCAGTTTACCCGATCGGAAGCGGGGAAACATTCAGTACTTC. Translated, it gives CASSLPDRKRGNIQYF.

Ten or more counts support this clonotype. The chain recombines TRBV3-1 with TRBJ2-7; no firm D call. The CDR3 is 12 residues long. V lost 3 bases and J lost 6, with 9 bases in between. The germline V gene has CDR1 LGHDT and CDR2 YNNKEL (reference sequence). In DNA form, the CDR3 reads TGTGCCAGCAGCCAGACACTTACCGAGCAGTACTTC. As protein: CASSQTLTEQYF.

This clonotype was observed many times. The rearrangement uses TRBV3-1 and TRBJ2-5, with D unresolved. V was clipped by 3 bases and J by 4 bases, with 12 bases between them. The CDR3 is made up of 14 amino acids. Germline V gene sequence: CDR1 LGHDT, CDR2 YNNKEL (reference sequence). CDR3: CASSQAAVRETQYF. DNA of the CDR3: TGTGCCAGCAGCCAGGCGGCAGTCCGAGAGACCCAGTACTTC.

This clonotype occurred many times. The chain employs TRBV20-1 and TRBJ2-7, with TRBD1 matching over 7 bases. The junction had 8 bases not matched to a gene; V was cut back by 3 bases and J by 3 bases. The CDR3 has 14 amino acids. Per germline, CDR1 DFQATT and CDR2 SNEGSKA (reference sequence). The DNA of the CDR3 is TGCAGTGCTAGCAACAGGGGTCTTCGCTACGAGCAGTACTTC. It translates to CSASNRGLRYEQYF.

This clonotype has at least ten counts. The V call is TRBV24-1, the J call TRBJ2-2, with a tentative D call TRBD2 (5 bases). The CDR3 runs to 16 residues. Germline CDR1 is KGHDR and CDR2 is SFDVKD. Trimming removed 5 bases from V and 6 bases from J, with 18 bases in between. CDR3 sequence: CATSVTGSSGAGELFF. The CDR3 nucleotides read TGTGCCACCAGTGTTACGGGATCGTCTGGCGCCGGGGAGCTGTTTTTT.

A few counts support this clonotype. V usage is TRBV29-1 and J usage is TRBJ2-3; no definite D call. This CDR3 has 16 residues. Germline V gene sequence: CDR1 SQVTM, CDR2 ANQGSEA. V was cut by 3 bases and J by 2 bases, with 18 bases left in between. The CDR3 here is CSVDKGQRGTTDTQYF. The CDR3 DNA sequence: TGCAGCGTTGATAAGGGCCAGCGCGGTACCACAGATACGCAGTATTTT.

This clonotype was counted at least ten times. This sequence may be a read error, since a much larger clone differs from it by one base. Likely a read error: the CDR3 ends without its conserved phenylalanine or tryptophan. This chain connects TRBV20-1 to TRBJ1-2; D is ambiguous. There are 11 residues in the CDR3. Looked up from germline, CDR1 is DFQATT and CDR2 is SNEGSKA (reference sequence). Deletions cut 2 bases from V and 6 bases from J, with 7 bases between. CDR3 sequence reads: CSARLRHGYTL. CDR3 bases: TGCAGTGCTAGACTACGCCATGGCTACACCCTC.

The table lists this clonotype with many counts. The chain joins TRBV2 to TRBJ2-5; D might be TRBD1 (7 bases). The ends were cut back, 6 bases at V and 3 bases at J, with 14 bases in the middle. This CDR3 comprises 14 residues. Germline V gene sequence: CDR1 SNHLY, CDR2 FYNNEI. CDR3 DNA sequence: TGTGCCAGCAGAGGGGGGACAGCCAAAGAGACCCAGTACTTC. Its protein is CASRGGTAKETQYF.

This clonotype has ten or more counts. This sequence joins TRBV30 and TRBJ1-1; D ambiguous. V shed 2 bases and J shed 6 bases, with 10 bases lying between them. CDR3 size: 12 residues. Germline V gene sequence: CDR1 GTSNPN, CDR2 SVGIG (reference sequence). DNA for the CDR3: TGTGCCTGGAGTTCCCCTAGCTCTGAAGCTTTCTTT. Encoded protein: CAWSSPSSEAFF.

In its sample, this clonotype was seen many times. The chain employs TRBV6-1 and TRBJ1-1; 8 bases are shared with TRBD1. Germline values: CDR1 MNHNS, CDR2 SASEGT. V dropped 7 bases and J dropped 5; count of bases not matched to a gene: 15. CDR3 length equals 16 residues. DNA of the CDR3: TGTGCCAGCATAGGGCAGGGGGCGAGGGGATGGACTGAAGCTTTCTTT. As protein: CASIGQGARGWTEAFF.

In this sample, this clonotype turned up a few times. The chain's CDR3 is CASSDGNLGYTF. CDR3 DNA: TGTGCCAGCAGCGACGGGAACCTTGGCTACACCTTC. V gene TRBV9 combines with J gene TRBJ1-2; no reliable D call. The V gene's germline CDR1 is SGDLS and CDR2 YYNGEE. The CDR3 has 12 residues. Trimming shortened V by 3 bases and J by 7 bases, and 10 bases separated the two germline ends. Full variable domain (missing parts from reference TRBV9 and TRBJ1-2): DSGVTQTPKHLITATGQRVTLRCSPRSGDLSVYWYQQSLDQGLQFLIQYYNGEERAKGNILERFSAQQFPDLHSELNLSSLELGDSALYFCASSDGNLGYTFGSGTRLTVV.

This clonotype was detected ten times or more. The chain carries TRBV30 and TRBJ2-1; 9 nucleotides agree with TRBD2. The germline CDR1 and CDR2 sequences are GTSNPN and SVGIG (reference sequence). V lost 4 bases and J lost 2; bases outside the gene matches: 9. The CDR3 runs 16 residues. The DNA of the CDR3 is TGTGCCTGGAAACCTCCGGGACTAGCAGCCTACAATGAGCAGTTCTTC. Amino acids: CAWKPPGLAAYNEQFF.

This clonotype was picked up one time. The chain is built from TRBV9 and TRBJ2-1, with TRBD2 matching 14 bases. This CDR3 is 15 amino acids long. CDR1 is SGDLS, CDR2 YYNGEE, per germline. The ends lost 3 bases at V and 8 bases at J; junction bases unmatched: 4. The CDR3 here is CASSATSGGAYEQFF. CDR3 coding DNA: TGTGCCAGCAGCGCGACTAGCGGGGGGGCCTATGAGCAGTTCTTC.

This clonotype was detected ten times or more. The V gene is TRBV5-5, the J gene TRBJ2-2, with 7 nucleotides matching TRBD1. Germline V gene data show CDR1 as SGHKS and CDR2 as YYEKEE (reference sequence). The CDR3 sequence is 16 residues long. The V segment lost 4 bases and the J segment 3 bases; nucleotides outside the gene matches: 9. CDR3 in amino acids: CASSPGDSSDTGELFF. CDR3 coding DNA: TGTGCCAGCAGCCCTGGGGACAGCTCGGACACCGGGGAGCTGTTTTTT.

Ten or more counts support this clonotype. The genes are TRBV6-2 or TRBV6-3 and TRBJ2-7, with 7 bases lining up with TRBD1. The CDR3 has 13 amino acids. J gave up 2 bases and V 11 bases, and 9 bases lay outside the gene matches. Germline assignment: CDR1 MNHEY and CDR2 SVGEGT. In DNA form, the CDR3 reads TGTGCCTCCCGCTCCGGGACAGCCTACGAGCAGTACTTC. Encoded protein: CASRSGTAYEQYF.